What follows are 25 T cell receptor beta chains derived from one specimen sequenced in a study of T cell changes during pregnancy in multiple sclerosis (dated by TCRdb to about 2019). Library method: the immunoSEQ multiplex PCR assay. Not all clones reach the TCRdb copy of this immuneACCESS table, which keeps in-frame sequences only. Checked studies attribute under half of the gap to unresolved V genes and leave the rest unexplained. The sample table lists roughly 64,000 clones, around nine tenths of them with a count of one. The top ten constitute more than 1.2% of the sample. This sample comprised peripheral blood, obtained in the second trimester of pregnancy. The origin of the receptors is a female donor with multiple sclerosis, enrolled in a pregnancy study.

The V and J genes are TRBV6-4 and TRBJ2-2; 8 positions match TRBD2. The CDR3 has 17 amino acids. In germline, CDR1 is MRHNA, CDR2 SNTAGT. V gave up 0 bases and J gave up 6 bases; unmatched junction bases: 9. The chain's CDR3 is CASSDSRGVAGSGELFF. Written as DNA, the CDR3 is TGTGCCAGCAGTGACTCGCGAGGGGTAGCGGGATCCGGGGAGCTGTTTTTT.

The genes are TRBV2 and TRBJ2-7, with TRBD1 matching over 8 bases. Germline V gene lookup returns CDR1 SNHLY and CDR2 FYNNEI. V dropped 4 bases and J dropped 6; count of bases not matched to a gene: 8. The CDR3 is made up of 14 amino acids. The CDR3 here is CASSGFETGVEQYF. For the CDR3, the DNA is TGTGCCAGCAGTGGATTCGAGACAGGGGTCGAGCAGTACTTC. The complete variable domain, with remaining parts taken from reference TRBV2 and TRBJ2-7, reads EPEVTQTPSHQVTQMGQEVILRCVPISNHLYFYWYRQILGQKVEFLVSFYNNEISEKSEIFDDQFSVERPDGSNFTLKIRSTKLEDSAMYFCASSGFETGVEQYFGPGTRLTVT.

The rearrangement uses TRBV10-2 and TRBJ2-7; possible D gene TRBD2, 5 bases. This CDR3 is built from 19 residues. Germline V gene sequence: CDR1 WSHSY, CDR2 SAAADI. With 0 bases removed from V and 0 bases from J, the gap between germline ends came to 21 bases. CDR3: CASSESTRRASLYSYEQYF. CDR3 nucleotides: TGCGCCAGCAGTGAGTCGACTCGAAGGGCTAGCCTATACTCCTACGAGCAGTACTTC.

The chain employs TRBV5-6 and TRBJ2-1; D may be TRBD2 (6 bases). Germline V lookup: CDR1 SGHDT, CDR2 YYEEEE. Between the trimmed V and J ends, which lost 4 bases and 8 bases, there was a span of 16 bases. The CDR3 is 14 residues long. The CDR3 sequence is CASSGGNTMDEQFF. CDR3 coding DNA: TGTGCCAGCAGCGGGGGGAACACCATGGATGAGCAGTTCTTC.

The chain has TRBV7-9 and TRBJ1-2, with D possibly TRBD1 on 6 matching bases. The CDR3 sequence is 13 residues long. Germline CDR1 reads SEHNR; CDR2 reads FQNEAQ (reference sequence). Trimming took 1 base from V and 8 from J, leaving 11 bases between them. The CDR3 DNA sequence: TGTGCCAGCAGCTTAGGGGGGGGCGAGGGCTACACCTTC. Protein: CASSLGGGEGYTF.

The V call is TRBV5-1, the J call TRBJ2-3, with a weak D call TRBD2 (5 bases). The CDR3 is 15 residues long. V was shortened by 1 base and J by 4 bases, with 13 bases between the two germline ends. From germline, CDR1 is SGHRS and CDR2 YFSETQ. CDR3 nucleotides: TGCGCCAGCAGCTTGTCGGGGAATGGCGCAGATACGCAGTATTTT. Protein: CASSLSGNGADTQYF.

This clone was seen once. The chain has TRBV20-1 and TRBJ1-2, with no clear D. Germline V gives CDR1 DFQATT, CDR2 SNEGSKA (reference sequence). The CDR3 is made up of 10 amino acids. Between the trimmed V and J ends, which lost 1 base and 6 bases, there was a span of 3 bases. Here the CDR3 DNA reads TGCAGTGCTAGAGCGGATGGCTACACCTTC. The encoded protein is CSARADGYTF.

The table lists this clone with a few counts. V gene TRBV27 combines with J gene TRBJ1-2, with TRBD1 matching over 8 bases. The ends lost 6 bases at V and 8 bases at J; junction bases unmatched: 11. The germline V gene has CDR1 MNHEY and CDR2 SMNVEV (reference sequence). The CDR3 contains 14 residues. Here the CDR3 DNA reads TGTGCCAGCAGCGATAGGACAGGGTCGAGAGGCTACACCTTC. This sequence encodes CASSDRTGSRGYTF.

The CDR3 DNA reads TGTGCCAGAGAGTCAAGCCCGGGCCAGGGCGTCTACGAGCAGTACTTC. It specifies CARESSPGQGVYEQYF. The chain combines TRBV2 with TRBJ2-7; D is possibly TRBD1 (5 bases). Germline-derived CDR1 and CDR2 are SNHLY and FYNNEI. The CDR3 extends over 16 amino acids. Trimming removed 9 bases at V and 3 bases at J, with 24 bases between.

The chain joins TRBV2 to TRBJ2-7, with unresolved D. CDR3 length equals 13 residues. V was clipped by 1 base and J by 3 bases, with 7 bases between them. Per germline, CDR1 SNHLY and CDR2 FYNNEI. CDR3 bases: TGTGCCAGCAGTGAAGTCGGAGACTACGAGCAGTACTTC. Translation: CASSEVGDYEQYF.

The chain couples TRBV6-1 to TRBJ2-5; TRBD2 matches 10 bases. The CDR3 is made up of 14 amino acids. Germline V lookup: CDR1 MNHNS, CDR2 SASEGT. Trimming removed 4 bases from V and 5 bases from J; junction bases left unmatched: 4. CDR3 in DNA: TGTGCCAGCAGTGCTAGCGGGAGTCTCGAGACCCAGTACTTC. Its protein product is CASSASGSLETQYF.

V is TRBV5-5 and J is TRBJ1-1, with 8 bases identical to TRBD1. With V trimmed by 6 bases and J by 6 bases, 10 bases remained unmatched. Germline values: CDR1 SGHKS, CDR2 YYEKEE (reference sequence). The CDR3 sequence is 14 residues long. CDR3 residues: CASNDGQGVSEAFF. CDR3 bases: TGTGCCAGCAATGATGGACAGGGAGTCTCTGAAGCTTTCTTT.

This chain connects TRBV2 to TRBJ1-2; D not resolved. V was shortened by 4 bases and J by 8 bases, with 8 bases between the two germline ends. Germline CDR1 SNHLY, CDR2 FYNNEI. This CDR3 contains 11 residues. CDR3 sequence reads: CASSVTRGYTF. In nucleotides, the CDR3 is TGTGCCAGCAGTGTTACTAGGGGCTACACCTTC.

V usage is TRBV10-3 and J usage is TRBJ2-7; the D gene is possibly TRBD2 (6 bases). CDR3 length: 14 residues. Trimming removed 0 bases from V and 6 bases from J, with 12 bases in between. Germline V gives CDR1 ENHRY, CDR2 SYGVKD. The CDR3 is CAISESGAGIEQYF. CDR3 nucleotides: TGTGCCATCAGTGAGTCAGGGGCGGGGATCGAGCAGTACTTC.

The J gene is TRBJ2-5, the V gene TRBV6-5; 7 positions agree with TRBD2. Germline V CDR1 and CDR2: MNHEY, SVGAGI. This CDR3 spans 14 amino acids. Trimming took 3 bases from V and 2 from J; bases not matched to a gene: 3. For the CDR3, the DNA is TGTGCCAGCAGTTATCAAGCGGGACAAGAGACCCAGTACTTC. It is translated as CASSYQAGQETQYF.

The V call is TRBV19, the J call TRBJ2-3, with no clear D. This CDR3 contains 14 residues. Germline CDR1 LNHDA, CDR2 SQIVND (reference sequence). V was pared by 0 bases and J by 6 bases, with 10 bases between. CDR3 loop: CASSIEAITDTQYF. The CDR3 bases are TGTGCCAGTAGTATAGAGGCCATCACCGATACGCAGTATTTT. The whole variable domain, filled in from reference TRBV19 and TRBJ2-3, reads DGGITQSPKYLFRKEGQNVTLSCEQNLNHDAMYWYRQDPGQGLRLIYYSQIVNDFQKGDIAEGYSVSREKKESFPLTVTSAQKNPTAFYLCASSIEAITDTQYFGPGTRLTVL.

CDR3 residues: CASSSSRGGELFF. Here the CDR3 DNA reads TGTGCCAGCAGCTCCTCTAGGGGCGGGGAGCTGTTTTTT. V gene TRBV7-7 combines with J gene TRBJ2-2; D might be TRBD1 (5 bases). Germline V CDR1 and CDR2: SSHAT, FNYEAQ (reference sequence). V was cut by 4 bases and J by 7 bases, with 10 bases left in between. CDR3 length equals 13 residues.

V and J are TRBV5-1 and TRBJ2-3; tentative D call: TRBD2 (6 bases). CDR3 length: 17 residues. Germline assignment: CDR1 SGHRS and CDR2 YFSETQ. Trimming stripped 0 bases from V and 5 bases from J, with 19 bases between. The CDR3: CASSLVGGMPRGDTQYF. CDR3 in DNA: TGCGCCAGCAGCTTGGTGGGCGGGATGCCGAGGGGAGATACGCAGTATTTT.

The CDR3 coding sequence is TGTGCCAGCAGTCGTATGACAGGGAACACTGAAGCTTTCTTT. Translating gives CASSRMTGNTEAFF. V usage is TRBV28 and J usage is TRBJ1-1, with a tentative D call TRBD1 (6 bases). The CDR3 has 14 amino acids. Trimming cost V 5 bases and J 1 base, with 11 bases left between them. Germline V CDR1 and CDR2: MDHEN, SYDVKM.

The CDR3 protein is CASSVEGGHTDTQYF. CDR3 in DNA: TGTGCCAGCAGCGTAGAGGGGGGGCACACAGATACGCAGTATTTT. The rearrangement uses TRBV9 and TRBJ2-3; perhaps TRBD2 as D (7 bases). V dropped 0 bases and J dropped 2 bases, with 10 bases sitting between them. Germline V gives CDR1 SGDLS, CDR2 YYNGEE. This CDR3 region has 15 residues.

J is TRBJ2-5 and V is TRBV6-5; 8 nucleotides align to TRBD2. Germline CDR1 reads MNHEY; CDR2 reads SVGAGI. The CDR3 has 15 residues. With 0 bases clipped from V and 5 bases from J, the junction kept 5 bases outside the gene matches. The CDR3 reads CASSYSGGGHETQYF. CDR3 DNA sequence: TGTGCCAGCAGTTACTCGGGCGGGGGGCACGAGACCCAGTACTTC.

This chain links TRBV7-9 with TRBJ2-7; 7 nucleotides agree with TRBD1. The CDR3 loop spans 14 amino acids. CDR1 is SEHNR and CDR2 is FQNEAQ in the germline V gene (reference sequence). J lost 3 bases, V lost 5 bases, and 7 bases had no gene match. CDR3 nucleotide sequence: TGTGCCAGCAGCCTGACAGGGCCCAGCTACGAGCAGTACTTC. Its protein product is CASSLTGPSYEQYF.

This chain links TRBV9 with TRBJ2-2; a possible D gene is TRBD1 (6 bases). V lost 6 bases and J 4 bases, leaving 16 bases between the germline ends. CDR1 SGDLS and CDR2 YYNGEE come from the germline V gene. The CDR3 spans 15 residues. CDR3 sequence reads: CASNRDTQPTGELFF. The CDR3 nucleotides read TGTGCCAGCAACAGGGACACTCAACCCACCGGGGAGCTGTTTTTT. Together with reference TRBV9 and TRBJ2-2, the CDR3 gives the full variable domain: DSGVTQTPKHLITATGQRVTLRCSPRSGDLSVYWYQQSLDQGLQFLIQYYNGEERAKGNILERFSAQQFPDLHSELNLSSLELGDSALYFCASNRDTQPTGELFFGEGSRLTVL.

This chain connects TRBV4-1 to TRBJ2-5, with D possibly being TRBD2 (6 bases). This CDR3 is built from 18 residues. V was cut by 3 bases and J by 2 bases, with 22 bases left in between. Per germline, CDR1 MGHRA and CDR2 YSYEKL. DNA for the CDR3: TGCGCCAGCAGCCATGGACTCAGCGGAGGGTTGAGACAAGAGACCCAGTACTTC. Its protein product is CASSHGLSGGLRQETQYF.

This chain uses TRBV29-1 with TRBJ2-1; the match to TRBD1 covers 8 bases. Trimming cost V 4 bases and J 0 bases; bases outside gene matches: 2. Germline V gives CDR1 SQVTM, CDR2 ANQGSEA. This CDR3 has 14 residues. In DNA form, the CDR3 reads TGCAGCGTTGTCGACAGGGGCTCCTACAATGAGCAGTTCTTC. Translating gives CSVVDRGSYNEQFF.